Described below is a single T cell receptor (beta chain) sequence and its context. Trimming left V 1 base short and J 0 bases short, with 11 bases between. CDR1 is SGHRS and CDR2 is YFSETQ in the germline V gene. The CDR3 spans 15 residues. The data were produced by immunoSEQ multiplex PCR, yet TCRdb's version contains in-frame clones alone and is incomplete. This sample has 70,000 to 90,000 clones, with 78% found just once. This specimen comes from a study of radiotherapy plus CTLA-4 blockade in lung cancer. Sequencing was performed on peripheral blood, taken from a patient treated with radiotherapy plus ipilimumab. This sequence was found in a human donor with non-small cell lung cancer who had a complete response to radiotherapy plus ipilimumab. This chain connects TRBV5-1 to TRBJ2-7, with TRBD1 as a possible D gene (5 bases). The CDR3: CASSLPGPSSYEQYF. Here the CDR3 DNA reads TGCGCCAGCAGCTTGCCAGGGCCGAGCTCCTACGAGCAGTACTTC.